These T cell receptor beta chains were read from a single sample in a study of T cells in localized non-small cell lung cancer. Sequencing used immunoSEQ multiplex PCR; TCRdb keeps in-frame clones, though not all of them. The table has more than 100,000 clones, roughly 90% seen once. The specimen comprised peripheral blood, sampled before any cancer treatment. Receptor source: an older female donor with stage I lung adenocarcinoma. Each CDR3 is given with its conserved first and last residue. A D gene is named only where the DNA matches it firmly. Expanded clones are given a class, and other clones once, few, many or no size at all.

TRBV7-9	TRBJ2-7	TRBD1	NA	CASSQETTGPLVYEQYF	TGTGCCAGCAGCCAAGAGACGACAGGGCCCTTAGTGTACGAGCAGTACTTC
TRBV5-1	TRBJ2-7	TRBD2	NA	CASSLTSGSYEQYF	TGCGCCAGCAGCTTGACTAGCGGCAGTTACGAGCAGTACTTC
TRBV25-1	TRBJ1-2	NA	NA	CASSEYGGTYGYTF	TGTGCCAGCAGTGAATACGGGGGTACCTATGGCTACACCTTC
TRBV6-5	TRBJ2-1	NA	once	CASSSGTRGRNEQFF	TGTGCCAGCAGTTCCGGGACTCGAGGGCGTAATGAGCAGTTCTTC
TRBV7-6	TRBJ2-1	NA	NA	CASSVLLATSSYNEQFF	TGTGCCAGCAGCGTCCTCCTAGCGACCTCCTCCTACAATGAGCAGTTCTTC
TRBV30	TRBJ2-5	NA	NA	CAWSRAAQETQYF	TGTGCCTGGAGTAGGGCAGCCCAAGAGACCCAGTACTTC
TRBV9	TRBJ2-1	NA	NA	CASSVGSAPYNEQFF	TGTGCCAGCAGCGTAGGGAGTGCGCCCTACAATGAGCAGTTCTTC
TRBV5-1	TRBJ1-4	NA	NA	CASSLASGVYATNEKLFF	TGCGCCAGCAGCTTGGCTAGCGGGGTCTACGCAACTAATGAAAAACTGTTTTTT
TRBV19	TRBJ2-3	TRBD2	once	CASSIGLAGQDTQYF	TGTGCCAGTAGTATCGGACTAGCGGGACAAGATACGCAGTATTTT
TRBV19	TRBJ2-1	TRBD1	NA	CASKGAGDRNEQFF	TGTGCCAGTAAGGGGGCAGGGGATCGCAATGAGCAGTTCTTC
TRBV5-1	TRBJ1-1	TRBD1	NA	CASSLDGTDEAFF	TGCGCCAGCAGCTTGGACGGGACAGATGAAGCTTTCTTT
TRBV9	TRBJ2-7	NA	once	CASSVAGGGIYEQYF	TGTGCCAGCAGCGTAGCTGGGGGCGGAATTTACGAGCAGTACTTC
TRBV30	TRBJ1-5	NA	NA	CAWTKGWEQPQHF	TGTGCCTGGACCAAAGGTTGGGAGCAGCCCCAGCATTTT
TRBV10-3	TRBJ2-7	NA	NA	CASRGIDSTYEQYF	TGTGCTTCCCGCGGGATCGACAGCACCTACGAGCAGTACTTC
TRBV27	TRBJ2-7	TRBD2	NA	CASSIDKASGSTHEQYF	TGTGCCAGCAGTATAGATAAGGCTAGCGGGAGTACCCACGAGCAGTACTTC
TRBV6-6	TRBJ1-5	TRBD1	NA	CASSSIKQGSQPQHF	TGTGCCAGCAGTTCCATCAAACAGGGGAGTCAGCCCCAGCATTTT
TRBV27	TRBJ2-1	NA	once	CASSLFQDHYNEQFF	TGTGCCAGCAGTTTATTTCAGGACCACTACAATGAGCAGTTCTTC
TRBV21-1	TRBJ1-4	NA	once	CASSKRVEKLFF	TGTGCCAGCAGCAAAAGGGTTGAAAAACTGTTTTTT
TRBV28	TRBJ1-5	NA	once	CASSSRTDNQPQHF	TGTGCCAGCAGTTCGCGGACAGACAATCAGCCCCAGCATTTT
TRBV5-4	TRBJ2-7	NA	NA	CASSSPTGREQYF	TGTGCCAGCAGCTCGCCTACAGGGAGGGAGCAGTACTTC
TRBV5-1	TRBJ2-7	NA	NA	CASSFQGGYEQYF	TGCGCCAGCAGCTTCCAGGGGGGCTACGAGCAGTACTTC
TRBV9	TRBJ2-4	NA	NA	CASSAERSKNIQYF	TGTGCCAGCAGCGCCGAGCGGAGCAAAAACATTCAGTACTTC
TRBV7-9	TRBJ2-1	NA	NA	CASSLGFGNEQFF	TGTGCCAGCAGCTTAGGGTTTGGGAATGAGCAGTTCTTC
TRBV30	TRBJ1-2	TRBD1	NA	CASSPRGGGSGYTF	TGTGCCTCCAGTCCCAGGGGAGGGGGCAGTGGCTACACCTTC
TRBV18	TRBJ2-3	TRBD2	NA	CASSPRTSGAIDTQYF	TGTGCCAGCTCACCACGGACTAGCGGAGCAATAGATACGCAGTATTTT
TRBV5-6	TRBJ1-2	TRBD1	NA	CASSRTGGTESYGYTF	TGTGCCAGCAGCCGGACAGGGGGCACCGAATCGTATGGCTACACCTTC
TRBV6-5	TRBJ2-5	NA	NA	CASSSGLGYRETQYF	TGTGCCAGCAGTTCGGGACTGGGCTATCGAGAGACCCAGTACTTC
TRBV5-1	TRBJ2-1	TRBD2	NA	CASSPKTGEGNFGQFF	TGCGCCAGCAGCCCGAAAACGGGGGAGGGTAATTTCGGGCAGTTCTTC
TRBV5-1	TRBJ2-1	TRBD2	NA	CASSWSSFSGSLVYNEQFF	TGCGCCAGCAGCTGGTCGTCTTTTAGCGGGAGCTTAGTCTACAATGAGCAGTTCTTC
TRBV2	TRBJ2-7	NA	NA	CASSPWDLTYEQYF	TGTGCCAGCAGCCCATGGGACTTAACCTACGAGCAGTACTTC
TRBV2	TRBJ1-2	NA	NA	CASSVSGGRGYGYTF	TGTGCCAGCAGTGTGAGCGGTGGCAGGGGCTATGGCTACACCTTC
TRBV5-6	TRBJ2-7	NA	NA	CASSSTGTLSYEQYF	TGTGCCAGCAGTTCAACAGGGACGCTTTCCTACGAGCAGTACTTC
TRBV5-4	TRBJ2-5	TRBD2	NA	CASSSGTSRKETQYF	TGTGCCAGCAGCTCCGGGACTAGCCGCAAAGAGACCCAGTACTTC
TRBV19	TRBJ2-7	TRBD1	NA	CASSSRGLFPYEQYF	TGTGCCAGTAGTAGCAGGGGGCTATTCCCCTACGAGCAGTACTTC
TRBV14	TRBJ2-3	NA	NA	CASSQLGSSTDTQYF	TGTGCCAGCAGCCAACTGGGTTCTAGCACAGATACGCAGTATTTT
TRBV6-5	TRBJ2-7	NA	NA	CASRPGFTSYEQYF	TGTGCCAGCAGACCCGGGTTCACCTCCTACGAGCAGTACTTC
TRBV11-2	TRBJ2-3	NA	NA	CASSPHAAGTQYF	TGTGCCAGCAGCCCCCATGCGGCTGGTACGCAGTATTTT
TRBV4-1	TRBJ1-1	NA	many	CASSLAGTEAFF	TGCGCCAGCAGCCTCGCAGGCACTGAAGCTTTCTTT
TRBV27	TRBJ1-1	NA	once	CASSLLLGFRSGGNTEAFF	TGTGCCAGCAGTTTATTATTGGGTTTCCGATCGGGGGGGAACACTGAAGCTTTCTTT
TRBV7-3	TRBJ2-1	NA	NA	CASTSLGRKDNEQFF	TGTGCCAGCACCTCTTTGGGACGAAAAGACAATGAGCAGTTCTTC
TRBV11-2	TRBJ2-2	NA	NA	CASSPAKIGELFF	TGTGCCAGCAGCCCTGCTAAGATCGGGGAGCTGTTTTTT
TRBV7-3	TRBJ2-1	NA	once	CASSPRGGRVYDEQFF	TGTGCCAGCAGCCCCCGTGGGGGTAGGGTTTATGATGAGCAGTTCTTC
TRBV28	TRBJ2-2	TRBD2	NA	CASRTYRTSRRDGELFF	TGTGCCAGCAGAACCTACAGGACTAGCCGGCGCGACGGGGAGCTGTTTTTT
TRBV30	TRBJ1-1	TRBD1	many	CAWSKTGTGNTEAFF	TGTGCCTGGAGCAAAACCGGGACAGGGAACACTGAAGCTTTCTTT